The 24 T cell receptor beta chains presented below share a single source sample, sequenced in a study of T-cell memory formation after mild COVID-19. TCRdb redid the calling of the 5' RACE reads with MiXCR, one entry per CDR3 protein. The sample has some 160,000 distinct CDR3 sequences, 10% to 15% seen once. Input material: PBMCs or a T cell subset sorted from them (not recorded which). Receptors originate from a man between 18 and 29 years old who had mild COVID-19 (a few samples of this study predate the infection). Cell type and time point are not known.

This clonotype was seen more than once but under ten times. The chain joins TRBV2 to TRBJ2-3; 13 bases fit TRBD2. The ends lost 5 bases at V and 5 bases at J; junction bases unmatched: 7. The CDR3 is made up of 16 amino acids. Germline V gene data show CDR1 as SNHLY and CDR2 as FYNNEI. In nucleotides, the CDR3 is TGTGCCAGCAGTCTCGGACTAGCGGGGGTAAAAGATACGCAGTATTTT. It is translated as CASSLGLAGVKDTQYF.

The genes are TRBV7-2 and TRBJ1-1; D uncertain. Deletions cut 4 bases from V and 3 bases from J, with 9 bases between. CDR3 length equals 13 residues. Per the germline V gene, CDR1 is SGHTA and CDR2 is FQGNSA. CDR3 DNA sequence: TGTGCCAGCAGCTCCCAACGGGACACTGAAGCTTTCTTT. It yields the protein CASSSQRDTEAFF.

The gene calls are TRBV7-2 and TRBJ1-2; D gene ambiguous. The CDR3 loop spans 14 amino acids. Germline loops: CDR1 SGHTA, CDR2 FQGNSA. The V end lost 1 base, the J end lost 3 bases, and 9 bases lay between the germline ends. The CDR3 bases are TGTGCCAGCAGCTTAGGAGGACCATACTATGGCTACACCTTC. Protein: CASSLGGPYYGYTF. Variable domain in full (rest from reference TRBV7-2 and TRBJ1-2): GAGVSQSPSNKVTEKGKDVELRCDPISGHTALYWYRQSLGQGLEFLIYFQGNSAPDKSGLPSDRFSAERTGGSVSTLTIQRTQQEDSAVYLCASSLGGPYYGYTFGSGTRLTVV.

In this sample, this clonotype turned up a few times. The chain carries TRBV7-6 and TRBJ2-7; 10 bases match TRBD1. The junction had 4 bases not matched to a gene; V was cut back by 5 bases and J by 3 bases. The CDR3 sequence is 14 residues long. CDR1 and CDR2 (germline): SGHVS, FNYEAQ. The CDR3 DNA sequence: TGTGCCAGCAGCCCCGGGACAGGGGTCTACGAGCAGTACTTC. This codes for CASSPGTGVYEQYF.

There are many counts of this clonotype. V is TRBV18 and J is TRBJ1-5; the D gene is possibly TRBD1 (5 bases). Trimming took 1 base from V and 4 from J, leaving 8 bases between them. CDR3 size: 14 residues. CDR1 and CDR2 (germline): KGHSH, LQKENI. The CDR3: CASSPQQDNQPQHF. The CDR3 coding sequence is TGTGCCAGCTCACCACAACAGGATAATCAGCCCCAGCATTTT.

The CDR3 region has the DNA TGTGCCAGCAGCGAAAATGCCGGGACGCAGTATTTT. Translating it yields CASSENAGTQYF. The chain combines TRBV7-3 with TRBJ2-3; no clear D. Trimming left V 5 bases short and J 9 bases short, with 12 bases between. CDR1 SGHTA and CDR2 FQGTGA come from the germline V gene. The CDR3 length is 12 residues.

This clonotype was detected ten times or more. The chain couples TRBV29-1 to TRBJ2-5, with D possibly matching TRBD2 (6 bases). The germline V gene encodes CDR1 SQVTM and CDR2 ANQGSEA. The CDR3 extends over 13 amino acids. Trimming stripped 3 bases from V and 5 bases from J, with 13 bases between. In nucleotides, the CDR3 is TGCAGCGTTGACAATGGCGGGGAGGAGACCCAGTACTTC. The encoded protein is CSVDNGGEETQYF. Complete variable domain (other parts from reference TRBV29-1 and TRBJ2-5): SAVISQKPSRDICQRGTSLTIQCQVDSQVTMMFWYRQQPGQSLTLIATANQGSEATYESGFVIDKFPISRPNLTFSTLTVSNMSPEDSSIYLCSVDNGGEETQYFGPGTRLLVL.

J is TRBJ2-3 and V is TRBV6-9; the match to TRBD1 covers 10 bases. V shed 9 bases, J shed 2 bases, and the junction held 8 bases outside the gene matches. Germline V gene lookup returns CDR1 MNHGY and CDR2 SVAAGI. There are 15 residues in the CDR3. CDR3 protein: CARHRDRGFTDTQYF. DNA of the CDR3: TGTGCCAGGCACCGGGACAGGGGATTCACAGATACGCAGTATTTT.

The V and J genes are TRBV7-2 and TRBJ1-6; perhaps TRBD1 as D (6 bases). This CDR3 region has 14 residues. Germline assignment: CDR1 SGHTA and CDR2 FQGNSA. The ends were cut back, 4 bases at V and 9 bases at J, with 13 bases in the middle. CDR3 bases: TGTGCCAGCAGCTGGCAGGGGATTTTTTCACCCCTCCACTTT. Translating it yields CASSWQGIFSPLHF.

The CDR3 loop is CASSLDRNLYNSPLHF. In nucleotides, the CDR3 is TGCGCCAGCAGTCTGGACCGGAATCTCTATAATTCACCCCTCCACTTT. The J gene is TRBJ1-6, the V gene TRBV5-1; no reliable D call. CDR1 is SGHRS, CDR2 YFSETQ, per germline. This CDR3 contains 16 residues. V lost 5 bases and J 3 bases, leaving 15 bases between the germline ends.

This sequence joins TRBV5-1 and TRBJ1-1; D might be TRBD1 (5 bases). The germline V gene encodes CDR1 SGHRS and CDR2 YFSETQ. CDR3 length: 14 residues. V was shortened by 3 bases and J by 4 bases, with 13 bases between the two germline ends. CDR3 amino acids: CASSYVPGGTEAFF. CDR3 nucleotide sequence: TGCGCCAGCAGCTATGTCCCGGGGGGCACTGAAGCTTTCTTT.

The genes are TRBV20-1 and TRBJ2-7; no definite D call. The V gene's germline CDR1 is DFQATT and CDR2 SNEGSKA (reference sequence). The CDR3 loop spans 11 amino acids. Between the trimmed V and J ends, which lost 5 bases and 2 bases, there was a span of 7 bases. CDR3 nucleotides: TGCAGTGCTCTCAAAACCTACGAGCAGTACTTC. Amino acid sequence: CSALKTYEQYF.

The chain uses TRBV7-2 and TRBJ2-1; D possibly corresponds to TRBD1 (5 bases). This CDR3 is built from 12 residues. V lost 2 bases to trimming and J lost 11 bases, with 10 bases between them. Germline lookup yields CDR1 SGHTA and CDR2 FQGNSA. The CDR3 loop reads CASSLSRVKQFF. CDR3 nucleotides: TGTGCCAGCAGCTTATCCAGGGTGAAGCAGTTCTTC.

This chain links TRBV6-1 with TRBJ1-2; possibly TRBD1 for D (6 bases). The germline CDR1 and CDR2 sequences are MNHNS and SASEGT. V was trimmed by 1 base and J by 7 bases, leaving 13 bases between them. This CDR3 has 14 residues. The CDR3 protein is CASSEVPGASGYTF. The CDR3 nucleotides are TGTGCCAGCAGTGAAGTCCCAGGGGCATCTGGCTACACCTTC.

The rearrangement uses TRBV2 and TRBJ1-5, with 7 positions matching TRBD1. CDR3 length: 15 residues. Germline V gene sequence: CDR1 SNHLY, CDR2 FYNNEI. Trimming took 7 bases from V and 1 from J; bases not matched to a gene: 7. DNA of the CDR3: TGTGCCAGCACCAGGGGGTTGTCCAGCAATCAGCCCCAGCATTTT. Its protein is CASTRGLSSNQPQHF.

The V call is TRBV29-1, the J call TRBJ1-1; tentative D call: TRBD1 (6 bases). This CDR3 has 14 amino acids. The V end was cut by 6 bases, the J end by 5 bases, with 19 bases between. CDR1 and CDR2 from the germline V gene are SQVTM and ANQGSEA. This CDR3 is CSVHNRATGTEAFF. CDR3 nucleotide sequence: TGCAGCGTACACAACAGGGCCACTGGGACTGAAGCTTTCTTT.

This clonotype was seen a few times. The rearrangement links TRBV5-1 to TRBJ1-5; D is possibly TRBD1 (5 bases). Trimming cost V 5 bases and J 4 bases, with 10 bases left between them. Germline V gives CDR1 SGHRS, CDR2 YFSETQ. The CDR3 runs 13 residues. As DNA, the CDR3 is TGCGCCAGCAGAGTGGGACCTAATCAGCCCCAGCATTTT. Its protein is CASRVGPNQPQHF. The variable domain in full, completed from reference TRBV5-1 and TRBJ1-5, reads KAGVTQTPRYLIKTRGQQVTLSCSPISGHRSVSWYQQTPGQGLQFLFEYFSETQRNKGNFPGRFSGRQFSNSRSEMNVSTLELGDSALYLCASRVGPNQPQHFGDGTRLSIL.

This chain connects TRBV21-1 to TRBJ2-7; TRBD1 is the table's D call and was not checked against the DNA. TRBV21-1 is classified as a pseudogene. This CDR3 is 14 amino acids long. CDR3 nucleotides: TGTGCCAGCAGCAAAGCCCGGGGTTCCCACGAGCAGTACGTC. This codes for CASSKARGSHEQYV.

This clonotype has more than one count but fewer than ten. J is TRBJ2-1 and V is TRBV7-9, with D perhaps TRBD1 or TRBD2 (5 bases each). This CDR3 contains 18 residues. Germline V gene data show CDR1 as SEHNR and CDR2 as FQNEAQ (reference sequence). Trimming left V 3 bases short and J 0 bases short, with 18 bases between. The CDR3 nucleotides are TGTGCCAGCAGCTTTATCCCTCCGGGGCAAAGCTCCTACAATGAGCAGTTCTTC. This codes for CASSFIPPGQSSYNEQFF.

This clonotype has a handful of counts. V usage is TRBV6-5 and J usage is TRBJ2-1; tentatively, D is TRBD1 (6 bases). CDR3 length: 17 amino acids. V was clipped by 2 bases and J by 9 bases, with 23 bases between them. Germline lookup yields CDR1 MNHEY and CDR2 SVGAGI. CDR3 protein: CASSYGVPGGAQPEQFF. Written as DNA, the CDR3 is TGTGCCAGCAGTTACGGGGTCCCTGGGGGCGCCCAGCCTGAGCAGTTCTTC.

This clonotype has more than one count but fewer than ten. In nucleotides, the CDR3 is TGTGCCAGCAGCCTTATTTCCGCCACGTCCTACTCCTACAATGAGCAGTTCTTC. Amino acids: CASSLISATSYSYNEQFF. V gene TRBV7-2 combines with J gene TRBJ2-1; D is unclear. Germline V CDR1 and CDR2: SGHTA, FQGNSA. The ends were cut back, 5 bases at V and 0 bases at J, with 20 bases in the middle. The CDR3 is 18 residues long.

The rearrangement uses TRBV7-9 and TRBJ1-6; the D is unclear. The CDR3 has 15 amino acids. From germline, CDR1 is SEHNR and CDR2 FQNEAQ (reference sequence). Trimming stripped 3 bases from V and 3 bases from J, with 9 bases between. The CDR3 nucleotides read TGTGCCAGCAGCTTCTCCAGCCTCTATAATTCACCCCTCCACTTT. It specifies CASSFSSLYNSPLHF.

The chain is built from TRBV7-9 and TRBJ1-2; 7 bases are a match to TRBD1. The V segment lost 6 bases and the J segment 4 bases; nucleotides outside the gene matches: 5. Germline CDR1 SEHNR, CDR2 FQNEAQ (reference sequence). This CDR3 is 13 amino acids long. The DNA for the CDR3 is TGTGCCAGCAGTCGGACAGGCAGCTATGGCTACACCTTC. This encodes CASSRTGSYGYTF.

This clonotype was seen a few times. The chain combines TRBV5-1 with TRBJ2-3, with D perhaps TRBD1 (6 bases). Germline loops: CDR1 SGHRS, CDR2 YFSETQ. Trimming removed 4 bases at V and 0 bases at J, with 12 bases between. The CDR3 loop spans 15 amino acids. In DNA, the CDR3 is TGCGCCAGCAGCATTGCAGGGGTTAGCACAGATACGCAGTATTTT. Encoded protein: CASSIAGVSTDTQYF.